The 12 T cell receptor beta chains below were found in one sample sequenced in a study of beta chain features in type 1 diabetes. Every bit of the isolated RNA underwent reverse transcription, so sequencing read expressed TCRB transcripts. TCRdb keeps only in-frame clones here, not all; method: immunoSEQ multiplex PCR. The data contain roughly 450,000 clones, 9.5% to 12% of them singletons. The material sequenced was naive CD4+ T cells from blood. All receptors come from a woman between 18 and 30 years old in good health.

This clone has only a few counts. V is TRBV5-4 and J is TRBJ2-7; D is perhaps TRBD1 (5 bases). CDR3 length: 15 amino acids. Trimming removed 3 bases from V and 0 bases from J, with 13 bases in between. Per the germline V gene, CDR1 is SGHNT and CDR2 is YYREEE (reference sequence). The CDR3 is CASSWGAEYSYEQYF. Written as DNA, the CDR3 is TGTGCCAGCAGCTGGGGCGCGGAGTACTCCTACGAGCAGTACTTC.

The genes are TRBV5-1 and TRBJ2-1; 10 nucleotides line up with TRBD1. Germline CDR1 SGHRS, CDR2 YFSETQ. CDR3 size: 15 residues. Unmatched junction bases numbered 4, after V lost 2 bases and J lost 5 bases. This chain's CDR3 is CASSLVGQGNNEQFF. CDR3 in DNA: TGCGCCAGCAGCTTAGTGGGACAGGGGAACAATGAGCAGTTCTTC.

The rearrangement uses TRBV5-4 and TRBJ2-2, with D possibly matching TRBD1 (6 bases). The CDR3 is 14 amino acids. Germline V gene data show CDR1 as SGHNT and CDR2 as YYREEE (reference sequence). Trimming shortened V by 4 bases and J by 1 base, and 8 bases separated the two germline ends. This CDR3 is CASSQDRNTGELFF. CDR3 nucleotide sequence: TGTGCCAGCAGCCAGGACAGGAACACCGGGGAGCTGTTTTTT. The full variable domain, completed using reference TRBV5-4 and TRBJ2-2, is ETGVTQSPTHLIKTRGQQVTLRCSSQSGHNTVSWYQQALGQGPQFIFQYYREEENGRGNFPPRFSGLQFPNYSSELNVNALELDDSALYLCASSQDRNTGELFFGEGSRLTVL.

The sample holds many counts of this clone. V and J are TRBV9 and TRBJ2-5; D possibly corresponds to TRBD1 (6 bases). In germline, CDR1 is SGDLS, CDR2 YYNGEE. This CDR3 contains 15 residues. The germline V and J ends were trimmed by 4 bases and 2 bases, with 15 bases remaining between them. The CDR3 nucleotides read TGTGCCAGCAGCATCACAGGGTCCCGTCAAGAGACCCAGTACTTC. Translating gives CASSITGSRQETQYF.

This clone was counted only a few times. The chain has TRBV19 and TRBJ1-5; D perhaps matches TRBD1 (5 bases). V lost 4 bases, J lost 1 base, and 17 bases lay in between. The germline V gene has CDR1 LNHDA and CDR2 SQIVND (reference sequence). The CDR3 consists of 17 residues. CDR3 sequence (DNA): TGTGCCAGTAGTAGTCCCTATGGGGCGCGGAGCAATCAGCCCCAGCATTTT. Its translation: CASSSPYGARSNQPQHF.

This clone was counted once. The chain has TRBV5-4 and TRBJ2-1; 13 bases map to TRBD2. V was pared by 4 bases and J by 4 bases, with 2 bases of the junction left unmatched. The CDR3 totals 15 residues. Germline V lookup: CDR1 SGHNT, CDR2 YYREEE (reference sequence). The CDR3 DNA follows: TGTGCCAGCAGCAAACTAGCGGGAGGGTACAATGAGCAGTTCTTC. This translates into CASSKLAGGYNEQFF.

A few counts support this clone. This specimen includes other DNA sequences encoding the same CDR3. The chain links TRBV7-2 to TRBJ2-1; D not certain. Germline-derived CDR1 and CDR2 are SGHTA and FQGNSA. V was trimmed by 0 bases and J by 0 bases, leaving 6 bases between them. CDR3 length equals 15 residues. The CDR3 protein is CASSLAVSSYNEQFF. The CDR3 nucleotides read TGTGCCAGCAGCTTAGCAGTTAGCTCCTACAATGAGCAGTTCTTC.

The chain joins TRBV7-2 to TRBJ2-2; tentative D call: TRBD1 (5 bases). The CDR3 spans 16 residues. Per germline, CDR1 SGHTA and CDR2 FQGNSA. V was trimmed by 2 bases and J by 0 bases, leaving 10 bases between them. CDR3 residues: CASSLRTLANTGELFF. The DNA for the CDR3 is TGTGCCAGCAGCTTACGGACACTCGCGAACACCGGGGAGCTGTTTTTT.

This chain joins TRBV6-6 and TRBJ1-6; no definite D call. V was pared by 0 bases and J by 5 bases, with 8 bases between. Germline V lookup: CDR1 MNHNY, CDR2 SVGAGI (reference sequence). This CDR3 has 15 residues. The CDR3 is CASSYSGRDNSPLHF. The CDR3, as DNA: TGTGCCAGCAGTTACTCAGGGAGGGATAATTCACCCCTCCACTTT.

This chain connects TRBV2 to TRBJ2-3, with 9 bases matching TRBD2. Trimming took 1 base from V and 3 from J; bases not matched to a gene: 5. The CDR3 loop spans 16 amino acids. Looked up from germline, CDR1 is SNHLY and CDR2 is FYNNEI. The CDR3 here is CASSEESGGLTDTQYF. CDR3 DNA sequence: TGTGCCAGCAGTGAAGAGAGCGGGGGGCTTACAGATACGCAGTATTTT.

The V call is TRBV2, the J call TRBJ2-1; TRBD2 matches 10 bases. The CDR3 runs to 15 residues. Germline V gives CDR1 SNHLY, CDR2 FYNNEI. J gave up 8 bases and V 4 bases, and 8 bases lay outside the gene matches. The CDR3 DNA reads TGTGCCAGCAGTGTTCGGCTAGCGGGGGCGGATGAGCAGTTCTTC. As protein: CASSVRLAGADEQFF.

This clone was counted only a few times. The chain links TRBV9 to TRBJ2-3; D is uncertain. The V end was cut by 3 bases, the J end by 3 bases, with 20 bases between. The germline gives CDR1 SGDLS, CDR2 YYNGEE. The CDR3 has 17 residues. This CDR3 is CASSDNRATERTDTQYF. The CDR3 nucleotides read TGTGCCAGCAGCGACAACCGGGCCACGGAGAGGACAGATACGCAGTATTTT.